The clone carrying this T cell receptor beta chain was counted ten times or more. Its antigen is still unknown. From germline, CDR1 is SGHTA and CDR2 FQGNSA. The CDR3 length is 9 residues. One entry per CDR3 protein, called by TCRdb with MiXCR from the 5' RACE reads. The sample records some 600,000 distinct CDR3 sequences, roughly a sixth being singletons. The record originates from a study of T cells after yellow fever vaccination. Study-level findings and limits: The booster response re-showed most primary clones: approximately 95% CD4, over 80% CD8. Abundant contaminating clonotypes from the bulk population could appear in FACS-sorted repertoires. It was a small share of clonotypes that appeared in both CD4 and CD8 compartments. Weaker in magnitude, the secondary response showed a faster peak on day 5 versus 15.

The chain combines TRBV7-2 with TRBJ2-7, with D hard to call. The sample in question was PBMCs, obtained less than 6 days after the first yellow fever vaccination. The TCR sequence derives from a man aged 18 to 30 who received the YFV17D yellow fever vaccine. In nucleotides, the CDR3 is TGTGCCAGCAGCTTACCTGGGGACGTC. Amino acid sequence: CASSLPGDV.